The rows below give T cell receptor beta chains drawn from one sample of a study of blood T cell repertoires in COVID-19. TCRdb's copy holds only in-frame clones and misses some; the assay was immunoSEQ multiplex PCR. The data hold about 120,000 clones, with approximately 90% observed a single time. Material for sequencing was peripheral blood. Receptors originate from a human donor with acute or convalescent COVID-19. The donor label of this sample is uncertain. Both conserved end residues are part of each CDR3. D genes are given only for firm matches. Rows give clone size only sometimes, using once, few, many, or a class for an expanded clone.

length: 15; D: NA; size: NA; V: TRBV28; J: TRBJ1-1; CDR3: CASSPGAQGNTEAFF; DNA: TGTGCCAGCAGTCCAGGGGCACAAGGGAACACTGAAGCTTTCTTT
length: 15; D: NA; size: NA; V: TRBV11-3; J: TRBJ2-1; CDR3: CASSLAPGAGDEQFF; DNA: TGTGCCAGCAGCTTAGCTCCGGGAGCTGGGGATGAGCAGTTCTTC
length: 14; D: NA; size: NA; V: TRBV15; J: TRBJ2-7; CDR3: CATSRDRLAYEQYF; DNA: TGTGCCACCAGCAGAGATAGGCTAGCCTACGAGCAGTACTTC
length: 16; D: TRBD1; size: NA; V: TRBV7-2; J: TRBJ2-7; CDR3: CASSPGTGRDYYEQYF; DNA: TGTGCCAGCAGCCCGGGGACAGGGAGGGACTACTACGAGCAGTACTTC
length: 16; D: TRBD1; size: NA; V: TRBV12-5; J: TRBJ1-2; CDR3: CASGLVMQGEVYGYTF; DNA: TGTGCTAGTGGTTTGGTAATGCAGGGGGAAGTTTATGGCTACACCTTC
length: 15; D: NA; size: NA; V: TRBV10-3; J: TRBJ1-1; CDR3: CAISESNGAGGEAFF; DNA: TGTGCCATCAGTGAGTCGAACGGAGCGGGCGGTGAAGCTTTCTTT
length: 14; D: TRBD2; size: NA; V: TRBV6-2/TRBV6-3; J: TRBJ2-3; CDR3: CASSYGGGLDTQYF; DNA: TGTGCCAGCAGTTACGGCGGGGGGTTAGATACGCAGTATTTT
length: 14; D: NA; size: once; V: TRBV6-6; J: TRBJ2-7; CDR3: CASSQGQAQYEQYF; DNA: TGTGCCAGCAGCCAAGGCCAGGCCCAGTACGAGCAGTACTTC
length: 19; D: TRBD2; size: once; V: TRBV19; J: TRBJ2-3; CDR3: CASSTPTQAGGPSTDTQYF; DNA: TGTGCCAGTAGTACTCCCACCCAAGCGGGAGGGCCCAGTACAGATACGCAGTATTTT
length: 15; D: TRBD1; size: NA; V: TRBV4-2; J: TRBJ1-2; CDR3: CASSQTSTGTYGYTF; DNA: TGTGCCAGCAGCCAAACCTCGACAGGGACCTATGGCTACACCTTC
length: 15; D: TRBD1; size: NA; V: TRBV28; J: TRBJ1-2; CDR3: CASSPGDRGGGGYTF; DNA: TGTGCCAGCAGTCCGGGGGACAGGGGGGGTGGTGGCTACACCTTC
length: 13; D: TRBD1; size: NA; V: TRBV6-6; J: TRBJ1-1; CDR3: CASRENRGRAGNF; DNA: TGTGCCAGCAGAGAGAACAGGGGCCGGGCCGGGAACTTT
length: 15; D: NA; size: once; V: TRBV5-4; J: TRBJ2-5; CDR3: CASSTHGGGGETQYF; DNA: TGTGCCAGCAGCACCCACGGAGGGGGGGGAGAGACCCAGTACTTC
length: 15; D: NA; size: NA; V: TRBV6-5; J: TRBJ1-1; CDR3: CASSYSGAINTEAFF; DNA: TGTGCCAGCAGCTACTCAGGAGCGATCAACACTGAAGCTTTCTTT
length: 14; D: NA; size: NA; V: TRBV6-4; J: TRBJ2-2; CDR3: CASSEGHYTGELFF; DNA: TGTGCCAGCAGTGAGGGACACTACACCGGGGAGCTGTTTTTT
length: 16; D: NA; size: medium-sized; V: TRBV5-4; J: TRBJ1-6; CDR3: CASRIRESSYNSPLHF; DNA: TGTGCCAGCAGGATCAGGGAAAGCTCCTATAATTCACCCCTCCACTTT